This entry lists 16 T cell receptor beta chains sequenced from one sample in a study of T cell repertoires in cytomegalovirus infection (dated by TCRdb to between 2018 and 2020). The sequencing machine was an Illumina HiSeq 1500. Clones were called with MiXCR by TCRdb after fastp trimmed the public reads at Q25, and only in-frame beta chains were retained. Merged by CDR3 protein, the rows form single entries marked with the most common genes and DNA. The sample table shows about 500,000 distinct CDR3 sequences, and 33% are seen once. The ten largest clones capture around a sixth of the sample. These receptors have no identified antigens. The treatment or condition label here, explained by the study, means: in vitro stimulation with specific CMV peptide epitopes to enrich CMV-specific T cells. The material sequenced was cultured PBMCs, taken from culture after CMV antigen stimulation. The receptors were sampled from a human donor in good health (CMV status not recorded). Some clones in this sample may be carry-over from other donors' samples.

The chain combines TRBV6-1 with TRBJ2-5; 7 bases are shared with TRBD2. The CDR3 is 13 amino acids. CDR1 and CDR2 (germline): MNHNS, SASEGT. The J segment lost 3 bases and the V segment lost 7 bases, leaving 5 bases of the junction unmatched. CDR3 sequence reads: CASKRGEEETQYF. The CDR3 DNA is TGTGCCAGCAAACGGGGGGAAGAAGAGACCCAGTACTTC.

This clonotype was detected a few times. This chain joins TRBV7-3 and TRBJ2-3, with TRBD2 matching over 14 bases. In germline, CDR1 is SGHTA, CDR2 FQGTGA. J was trimmed by 1 base and V by 4 bases; bases with no gene match: 4. The CDR3 has 17 amino acids. DNA of the CDR3: TGTGCCAGCAGCTGGGGACTAGCGGGAGTGGGCACAGATACGCAGTATTTT. It encodes CASSWGLAGVGTDTQYF.

V and J are TRBV11-2 and TRBJ2-1; possible D gene TRBD2, 5 bases. There are 15 residues in the CDR3. Germline assignment: CDR1 SGHAT and CDR2 FQNNGV. V shed 7 bases and J shed 0 bases, with 13 bases lying between them. The CDR3 region has the DNA TGTGCCAGCACGAGTATGGGGAGCTCCTACAATGAGCAGTTCTTC. It codes for CASTSMGSSYNEQFF.

The V and J genes are TRBV9 and TRBJ1-2; D remains unclear. CDR1 SGDLS and CDR2 YYNGEE come from the germline V gene. Trimming stripped 0 bases from V and 6 bases from J, with 12 bases between. This CDR3 comprises 14 residues. Here the CDR3 DNA reads TGTGCCAGCAGCGTAGGGGGAGCCCACCATGGCTACACCTTC. Its protein product is CASSVGGAHHGYTF.

V usage is TRBV12-3 or TRBV12-4 and J usage is TRBJ1-5; D is uncertain. This CDR3 has 12 residues. V lost 3 bases, J lost 7 bases, and 7 bases lay in between. CDR3 amino acids: CASSLERQPQHF. The CDR3 DNA is TGTGCCAGCAGTTTGGAGCGGCAGCCCCAGCATTTT.

The V call is TRBV7-4, the J call TRBJ1-5; 10 bases are a match to TRBD1. CDR3 length: 15 residues. V was clipped by 4 bases and J by 8 bases; unmatched bases: 8. CDR1 SGHVT and CDR2 SQSDAQ come from the germline V gene. In DNA form, the CDR3 reads TGTGCCAGCAGCTACCCGACAGGGGGCGTAGAGCCCCAGCATTTT. Translation gives CASSYPTGGVEPQHF.

This chain uses TRBV5-4 with TRBJ1-1, with 9 bases identical to TRBD1. The trim removed 4 bases at V and 5 bases at J, leaving 12 bases unmatched. Per the germline V gene, CDR1 is SGHNT and CDR2 is YYREEE (reference sequence). The CDR3 loop spans 16 amino acids. Written as DNA, the CDR3 is TGTGCCAGCAGCCCGGGACAGGGCCGAACGGAAACTGAAGCTTTCTTT. This encodes CASSPGQGRTETEAFF.

The chain has TRBV20-1 and TRBJ2-3; TRBD2 might be the D (6 bases). Germline V gene lookup returns CDR1 DFQATT and CDR2 SNEGSKA (reference sequence). Trimming shortened V by 6 bases and J by 1 base, and 14 bases separated the two germline ends. This CDR3 is built from 14 residues. In DNA form, the CDR3 reads TGCAGTGCCCCCTATTGGAGGGGCACAGATACGCAGTATTTT. Translation: CSAPYWRGTDTQYF.

This clonotype has ten or more counts. The chain has TRBV7-6 and TRBJ1-2; 8 bases fit TRBD1. The CDR3 has 16 residues. V lost 3 bases, J lost 4 bases, and 10 bases stayed unmatched. Per the germline V gene, CDR1 is SGHVS and CDR2 is FNYEAQ. This chain's CDR3 is CASSFLDRGRGYGYTF. The DNA of the CDR3 is TGTGCCAGCAGCTTCTTAGACAGGGGAAGGGGCTATGGCTACACCTTC.

This clonotype was counted only a few times. The chain links TRBV7-8 to TRBJ1-5; D is perhaps TRBD1 (5 bases). Trimming removed 3 bases at V and 0 bases at J, with 12 bases between. This CDR3 contains 16 residues. The germline gives CDR1 SGHVS, CDR2 FQNEAQ. This CDR3 reads CASSFLGETSNQPQHF. The CDR3 nucleotides are TGTGCCAGCAGCTTTTTAGGGGAAACTAGCAATCAGCCCCAGCATTTT.

This clonotype was detected only a few times. The chain employs TRBV7-8 and TRBJ2-7, with a tentative D call TRBD1 (6 bases). V was clipped by 0 bases and J by 9 bases, with 9 bases between them. Germline CDR1 and CDR2: SGHVS and FQNEAQ. The CDR3 covers 12 residues. The CDR3 coding sequence is TGTGCCAGCAGCTTAGCCAGGGGAGCGCAGTACTTC. It translates to CASSLARGAQYF.

This chain uses TRBV7-2 with TRBJ1-5; TRBD1 matches 8 bases. With 2 bases clipped from V and 3 bases from J, the junction kept 3 bases outside the gene matches. Germline V CDR1 and CDR2: SGHTA, FQGNSA. This CDR3 has 15 residues. The CDR3 spells CASSLKTGVNQPQHF. In DNA form, the CDR3 reads TGTGCCAGCAGCTTAAAGACAGGGGTCAATCAGCCCCAGCATTTT.

This chain joins TRBV18 and TRBJ2-7; 9 bases agree with TRBD1. Germline V gene lookup returns CDR1 KGHSH and CDR2 LQKENI. J gave up 2 bases and V 8 bases, and 7 bases lay outside the gene matches. The CDR3 totals 14 residues. CDR3 nucleotide sequence: TGTGCCAGCGTTAGGGGACAGGGCACCTACGAGCAGTACTTC. Its translation: CASVRGQGTYEQYF.

The chain joins TRBV10-3 to TRBJ2-1; 8 nucleotides match TRBD2. In germline, CDR1 is ENHRY, CDR2 SYGVKD. The CDR3 spans 16 residues. V lost 6 bases and J lost 0; bases outside the gene matches: 7. This CDR3 reads CAIRGLARSSYNEQFF. DNA of the CDR3: TGTGCCATCAGAGGACTAGCTAGGAGCTCCTACAATGAGCAGTTCTTC.

The chain links TRBV9 to TRBJ2-2; D is undetermined. Per germline, CDR1 SGDLS and CDR2 YYNGEE. The CDR3 contains 15 residues. V lost 0 bases to trimming and J lost 1 base, with 7 bases between them. The CDR3 nucleotides are TGTGCCAGCAGCGTAGAGGTCAGGAACACCGGGGAGCTGTTTTTT. It is translated as CASSVEVRNTGELFF.

The CDR3 reads CASSLGGNNYNEQFF. The DNA for the CDR3 is TGTGCCAGCAGCTTAGGGGGAAATAACTACAATGAGCAGTTCTTC. J is TRBJ2-1 and V is TRBV7-2; D gene uncertain. The CDR3 is 15 residues long. V gave up 1 base and J gave up 3 bases, with 10 bases separating them. Germline loops: CDR1 SGHTA, CDR2 FQGNSA.